This T cell receptor (beta chain) is drawn from a study of Graves' ophthalmopathy and Graves' hyperthyroidism. RNA served as the template for amplifying TCR beta CDR3 regions. The library came from an HTBI-primed first-round RT-PCR and a second-round multiplex PCR. Using its own MiXCR run on the multiplex PCR reads, TCRdb lists one record per CDR3 protein. The sample includes about 370,000 distinct CDR3 sequences, about a sixth of them seen just once. This clonotype was observed at least ten times. CDR3 size: 17 residues. The trim removed 5 bases at V and 3 bases at J, leaving 10 bases unmatched. CDR1 and CDR2 from the germline V gene are SGHTA and FQGNSA.

The receptor comes from an adult woman with stable Graves' hyperthyroidism. The sequenced material came from peripheral blood. The chain couples TRBV7-2 to TRBJ2-4; 10 nucleotides line up with TRBD2. Written as DNA, the CDR3 is TGTGCCAGCAGCCTCCAACCCGGGACTAGCGACAAAAACATTCAGTACTTC. It is translated as CASSLQPGTSDKNIQYF.